Detailed here is one T cell receptor beta chain. The sample comes from a study of OX40 agonist ivuxolimab in advanced cancers. CDR3 length equals 15 residues. The V gene lost 6 bases and the J gene lost 8 bases, with 22 bases spanning the gap. The germline V gene has CDR1 MNHNS and CDR2 SASEGT. Method: immunoSEQ multiplex PCR; TCRdb's copy keeps in-frame clones and lacks some. The sample records approximately 35,000 clones, about 80% being singletons. V gene TRBV6-1 combines with J gene TRBJ1-2; a weak D match, TRBD1 (5 bases). The source material was CD4+ or CD8+ T cells sorted from blood, sampled in a trial of the OX40 agonist ivuxolimab. This receptor was obtained from an adult with an advanced solid tumor such as melanoma, head and neck, liver or kidney cancer. The CDR3 region has the DNA TGTGCCAGCAGCCCCACCTTTTACGGGACGTGGGGCTACACCTTC. Its translation: CASSPTFYGTWGYTF.